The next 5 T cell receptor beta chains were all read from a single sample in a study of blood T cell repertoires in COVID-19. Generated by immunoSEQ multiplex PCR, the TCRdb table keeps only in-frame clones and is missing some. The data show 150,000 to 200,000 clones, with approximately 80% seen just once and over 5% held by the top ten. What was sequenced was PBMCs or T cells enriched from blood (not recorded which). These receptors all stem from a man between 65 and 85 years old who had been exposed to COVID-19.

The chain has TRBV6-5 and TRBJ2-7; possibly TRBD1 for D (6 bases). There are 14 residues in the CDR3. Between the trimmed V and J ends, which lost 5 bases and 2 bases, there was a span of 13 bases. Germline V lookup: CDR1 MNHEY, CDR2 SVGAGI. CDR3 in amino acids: CASSHDRHTYEQYF. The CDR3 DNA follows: TGTGCCAGCAGTCATGACAGGCATACCTACGAGCAGTACTTC.

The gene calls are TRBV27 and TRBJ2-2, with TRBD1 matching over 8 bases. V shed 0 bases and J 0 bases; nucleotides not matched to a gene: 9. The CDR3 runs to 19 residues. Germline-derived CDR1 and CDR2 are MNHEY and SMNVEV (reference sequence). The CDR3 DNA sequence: TGTGCCAGCAGTTTATCGGGGGACAGGTTGAGCGCGAACACCGGGGAGCTGTTTTTT. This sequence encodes CASSLSGDRLSANTGELFF.

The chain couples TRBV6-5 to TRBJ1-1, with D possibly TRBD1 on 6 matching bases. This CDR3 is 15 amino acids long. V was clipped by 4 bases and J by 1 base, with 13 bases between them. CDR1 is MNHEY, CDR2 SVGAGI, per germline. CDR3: CASSFTGTTNTEAFF. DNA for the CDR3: TGTGCCAGCAGTTTTACCGGGACAACGAACACTGAAGCTTTCTTT.

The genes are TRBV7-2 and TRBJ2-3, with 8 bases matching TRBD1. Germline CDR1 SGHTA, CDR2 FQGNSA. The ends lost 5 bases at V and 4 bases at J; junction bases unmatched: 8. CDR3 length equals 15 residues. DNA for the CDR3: TGTGCCAGCAGCGTGGTAGCAGGGGGCCCAGATACGCAGTATTTT. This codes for CASSVVAGGPDTQYF. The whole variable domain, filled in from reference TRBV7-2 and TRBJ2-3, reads GAGVSQSPSNKVTEKGKDVELRCDPISGHTALYWYRQSLGQGLEFLIYFQGNSAPDKSGLPSDRFSAERTGGSVSTLTIQRTQQEDSAVYLCASSVVAGGPDTQYFGPGTRLTVL.

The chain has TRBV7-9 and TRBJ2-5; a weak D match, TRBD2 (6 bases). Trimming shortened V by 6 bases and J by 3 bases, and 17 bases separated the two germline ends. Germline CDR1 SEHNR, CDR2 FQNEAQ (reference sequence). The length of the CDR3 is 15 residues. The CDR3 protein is CASSTGGWAKETQYF. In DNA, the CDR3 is TGTGCCAGCAGTACTGGGGGGTGGGCTAAAGAGACCCAGTACTTC.